This TCR beta chain is from a study of molecular identifiers for immune sequencing clone quantification. TCRdb passed the PCR reads through MiXCR, listing each CDR3 protein once. Of fewer than 350,000 distinct CDR3 sequences listed, about 23% are singletons. There are 15 residues in the CDR3. V gave up 5 bases and J gave up 2 bases; unmatched junction bases: 6. Germline lookup yields CDR1 MNHEY and CDR2 SVGAGI. The chain employs TRBV6-5 and TRBJ2-7; 10 bases line up with TRBD2. Sequencing was carried out using naive CD8+ T cells from blood, with Jurkat cell RNA spiked in. Stated subset: FACS-sorted CD8+CD4-CCR7+CD45RA+ naive T cells. This receptor was obtained from a human donor in good health. Some libraries in this study had Jurkat cell RNA spiked in. CDR3 nucleotide sequence: TGTGCCAGCAGTGAGCTAGCGGGGGATGCCTACGAGCAGTACTTC. The encoded protein is CASSELAGDAYEQYF.